This T cell receptor beta chain was recorded in a study of blood T cell repertoires in COVID-19. Whole-study context: Acute-phase and convalescent COVID-19 samples originated in the United States, Italy and Spain.

The method was immunoSEQ multiplex PCR; TCRdb's version includes in-frame clones alone and lacks a portion of them. The sample records under 300,000 clones, over 75% being singletons. The clonotype was recovered from a woman aged 30 to 39 with acute or convalescent COVID-19. The material sequenced was peripheral blood.

The CDR3 spells CASSQDPRAGGTDTQYF. In DNA form, the CDR3 reads TGCGCCAGCAGCCAAGATCCTAGAGCGGGAGGCACAGATACGCAGTATTTT. The rearrangement joins TRBV4-3 to TRBJ2-3; 8 bases agree with TRBD2. V gave up 0 bases and J gave up 1 base; unmatched junction bases: 6. The CDR3 has 17 residues. Germline loops: CDR1 LGHNA, CDR2 YSLEER.